This T cell receptor (beta chain) was captured by sequencing in a study of T and B cells in COVID-19 patients. Study-level information: Blood was sampled from COVID-19 patients who were either actively infected or recovered. Most recovered patients had mild to moderate COVID-19 treated as outpatients.

Multiplex PCR with BIOMED2 TRB-A/B primer pools amplified TRB rearrangements. In TCRdb, the multiplex PCR reads were re-called with MiXCR into one record per CDR3 protein. Of over 800 distinct CDR3 sequences in the sample, 21% were seen once. This CDR3 is built from 16 residues. Losses at the gene ends were 2 bases for V and 5 bases for J; bases not matched to a gene: 11. Germline CDR1 reads GTSNPN; CDR2 reads SVGIG (reference sequence). From blood, roughly 220-550 ng of genomic DNA served as TRB template. Study outcomes and limitations: Clonality of TRB repertoires was high in active COVID-19; recovery brought above-healthy diversity and richness.

As concerns this clonotype: Its target is not known.

The sample taken for sequencing was blood. The V gene is TRBV30, the J gene TRBJ2-1; 8 bases line up with TRBD1. This TCR was sampled from a human donor with active COVID-19. The donor label of this sample is uncertain. DNA for the CDR3: TGTGCCTGGAGTCCAAAGTTCAAGACAGGGGACAATGAGCAGTTCTTC. Amino acids: CAWSPKFKTGDNEQFF.